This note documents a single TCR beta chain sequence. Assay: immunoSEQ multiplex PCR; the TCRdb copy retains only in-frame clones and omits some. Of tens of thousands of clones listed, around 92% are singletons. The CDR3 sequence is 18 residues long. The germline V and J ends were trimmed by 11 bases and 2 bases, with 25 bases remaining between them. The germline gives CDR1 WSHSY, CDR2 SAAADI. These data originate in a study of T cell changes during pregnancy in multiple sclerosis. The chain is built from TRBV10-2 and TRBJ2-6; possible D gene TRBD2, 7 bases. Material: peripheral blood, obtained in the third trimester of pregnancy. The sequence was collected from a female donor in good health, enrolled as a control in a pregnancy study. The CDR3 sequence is CASLGRGALRTGANVLTF. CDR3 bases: TGCGCCTCCCTGGGGAGGGGGGCCCTCCGGACTGGGGCCAACGTCCTGACTTTC.